This T cell receptor beta chain came from a study of cytomegalovirus exposure and HLA in healthy donors. Primers: 60 Vbeta forward and 13 Jbeta reverse. Sequencing used immunoSEQ multiplex PCR; TCRdb keeps in-frame clones, though not all of them. This table holds more than 80,000 clones, about four fifths found once. The sample comprised PBMCs. The receptor was derived from a woman between 65 and 79 years old in good health and CMV-seropositive.

Here the CDR3 reads CAISGYETGRSNYGYTF. CDR3 coding DNA: TGTGCCATCAGTGGTTATGAGACAGGGAGGAGTAACTATGGCTACACCTTC. The chain joins TRBV10-3 to TRBJ1-2; 7 positions match TRBD1. Losses at the gene ends were 4 bases for V and 1 base for J; bases not matched to a gene: 12. Looked up from germline, CDR1 is ENHRY and CDR2 is SYGVKD. The CDR3 sequence is 17 residues long.